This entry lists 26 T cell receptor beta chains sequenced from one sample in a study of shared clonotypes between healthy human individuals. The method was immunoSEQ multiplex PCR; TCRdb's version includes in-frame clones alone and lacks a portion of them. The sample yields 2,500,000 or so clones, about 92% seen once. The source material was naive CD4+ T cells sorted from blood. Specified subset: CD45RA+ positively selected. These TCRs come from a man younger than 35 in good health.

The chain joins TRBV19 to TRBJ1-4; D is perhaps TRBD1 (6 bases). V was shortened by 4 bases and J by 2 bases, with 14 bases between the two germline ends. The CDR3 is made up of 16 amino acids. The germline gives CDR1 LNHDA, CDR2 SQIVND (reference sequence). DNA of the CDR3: TGTGCCAGTAGTACTACTACAGGGAGTACTAATGAAAAACTGTTTTTT. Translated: CASSTTTGSTNEKLFF.

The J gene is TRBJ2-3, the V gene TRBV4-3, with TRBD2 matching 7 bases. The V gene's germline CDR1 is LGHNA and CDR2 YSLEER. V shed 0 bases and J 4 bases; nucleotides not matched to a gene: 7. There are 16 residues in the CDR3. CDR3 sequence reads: CASSQEGGSPPDTQYF. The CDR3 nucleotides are TGCGCCAGCAGCCAAGAAGGCGGGAGCCCCCCAGATACGCAGTATTTT.

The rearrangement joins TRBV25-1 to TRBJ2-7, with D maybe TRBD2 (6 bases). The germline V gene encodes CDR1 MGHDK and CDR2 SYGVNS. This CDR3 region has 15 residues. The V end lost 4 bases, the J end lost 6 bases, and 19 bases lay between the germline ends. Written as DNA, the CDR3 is TGTGCCAGCAGTGTTCACGGGAGATCTGGGAGCGAGCAGTACTTC. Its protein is CASSVHGRSGSEQYF.

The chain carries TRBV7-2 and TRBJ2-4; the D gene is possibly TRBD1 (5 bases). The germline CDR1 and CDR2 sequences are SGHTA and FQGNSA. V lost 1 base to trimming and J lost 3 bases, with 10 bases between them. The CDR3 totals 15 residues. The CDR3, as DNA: TGTGCCAGCAGCTTAGAAGGGGTCGGCAAAAACATTCAGTACTTC. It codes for CASSLEGVGKNIQYF.

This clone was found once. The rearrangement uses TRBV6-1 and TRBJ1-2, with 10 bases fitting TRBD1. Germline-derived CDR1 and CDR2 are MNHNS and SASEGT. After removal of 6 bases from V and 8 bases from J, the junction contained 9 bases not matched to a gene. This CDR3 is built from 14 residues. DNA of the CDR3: TGTGCCAGCAGGATGGACAGGGGGTCGGAGGGCTACACCTTC. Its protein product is CASRMDRGSEGYTF.

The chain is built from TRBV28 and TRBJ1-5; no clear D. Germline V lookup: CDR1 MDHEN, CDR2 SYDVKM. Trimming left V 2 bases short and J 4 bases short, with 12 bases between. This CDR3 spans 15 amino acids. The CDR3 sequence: CASSLVARFNQPQHF. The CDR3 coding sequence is TGTGCCAGCAGTTTAGTTGCCCGGTTTAATCAGCCCCAGCATTTT. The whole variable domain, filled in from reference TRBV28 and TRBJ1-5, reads DVKVTQSSRYLVKRTGEKVFLECVQDMDHENMFWYRQDPGLGLRLIYFSYDVKMKEKGDIPEGYSVSREKKERFSLILESASTNQTSMYLCASSLVARFNQPQHFGDGTRLSIL.

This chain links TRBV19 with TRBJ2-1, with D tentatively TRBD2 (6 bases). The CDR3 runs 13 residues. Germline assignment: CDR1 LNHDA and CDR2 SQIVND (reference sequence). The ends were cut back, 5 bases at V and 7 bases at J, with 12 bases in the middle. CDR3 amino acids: CASSARLVNEQFF. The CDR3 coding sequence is TGTGCCAGTAGTGCGCGACTAGTTAATGAGCAGTTCTTC.

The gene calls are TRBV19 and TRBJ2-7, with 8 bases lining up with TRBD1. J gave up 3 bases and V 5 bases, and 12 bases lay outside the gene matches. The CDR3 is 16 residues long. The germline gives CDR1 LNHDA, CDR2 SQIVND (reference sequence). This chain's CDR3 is CASSATGTGKDYEQYF. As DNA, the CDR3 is TGTGCCAGTAGTGCAACCGGGACAGGTAAAGACTACGAGCAGTACTTC.

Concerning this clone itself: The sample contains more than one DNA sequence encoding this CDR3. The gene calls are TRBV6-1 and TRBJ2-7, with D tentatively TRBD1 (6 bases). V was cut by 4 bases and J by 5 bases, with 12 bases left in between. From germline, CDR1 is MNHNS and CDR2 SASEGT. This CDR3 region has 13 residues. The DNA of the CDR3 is TGTGCCAGCAGTGCCCAGGGGACCCACGAGCAGTACTTC. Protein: CASSAQGTHEQYF.

CDR3 sequence (DNA): TGTGCCAGTAGTATCCCGCGGAACAATTCACCCCTCCACTTT. Protein product: CASSIPRNNSPLHF. The chain links TRBV19 to TRBJ1-6; D not certain. This CDR3 is built from 14 residues. Trimming left V 3 bases short and J 7 bases short, with 10 bases between. Germline V CDR1 and CDR2: LNHDA, SQIVND (reference sequence).

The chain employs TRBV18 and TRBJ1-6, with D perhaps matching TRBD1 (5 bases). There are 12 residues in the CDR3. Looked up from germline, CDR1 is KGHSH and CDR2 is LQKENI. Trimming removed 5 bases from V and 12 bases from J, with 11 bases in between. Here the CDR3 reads CASSTRGVPLHF. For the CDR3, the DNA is TGTGCCAGCTCAACACGGGGGGTACCCCTCCACTTT.

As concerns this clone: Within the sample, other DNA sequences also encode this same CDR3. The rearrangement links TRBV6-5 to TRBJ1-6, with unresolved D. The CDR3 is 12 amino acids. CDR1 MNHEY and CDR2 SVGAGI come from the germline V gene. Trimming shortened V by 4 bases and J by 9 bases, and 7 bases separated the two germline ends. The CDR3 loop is CASSWGGSPLHF. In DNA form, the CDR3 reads TGTGCCAGCAGTTGGGGAGGTTCACCCCTCCACTTT.

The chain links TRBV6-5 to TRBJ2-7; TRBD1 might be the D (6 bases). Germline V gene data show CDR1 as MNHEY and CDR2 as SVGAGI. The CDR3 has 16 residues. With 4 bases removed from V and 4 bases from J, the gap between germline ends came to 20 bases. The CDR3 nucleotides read TGTGCCAGCAGTTTCCATAGACCGGGACAAGGATACGAGCAGTACTTC. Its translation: CASSFHRPGQGYEQYF.

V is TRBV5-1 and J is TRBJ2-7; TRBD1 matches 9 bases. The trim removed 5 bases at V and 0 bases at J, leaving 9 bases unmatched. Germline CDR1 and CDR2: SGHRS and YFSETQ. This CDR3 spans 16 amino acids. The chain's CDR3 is CASRPMGDRASYEQYF. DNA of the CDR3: TGCGCCAGCAGACCTATGGGGGACAGGGCCTCCTACGAGCAGTACTTC.

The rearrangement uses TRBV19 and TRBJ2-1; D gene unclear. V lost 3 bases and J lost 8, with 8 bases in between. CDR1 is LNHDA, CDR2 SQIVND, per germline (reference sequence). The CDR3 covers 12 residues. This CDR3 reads CASSMTFYEQFF. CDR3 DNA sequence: TGTGCCAGTAGTATGACATTTTATGAGCAGTTCTTC.

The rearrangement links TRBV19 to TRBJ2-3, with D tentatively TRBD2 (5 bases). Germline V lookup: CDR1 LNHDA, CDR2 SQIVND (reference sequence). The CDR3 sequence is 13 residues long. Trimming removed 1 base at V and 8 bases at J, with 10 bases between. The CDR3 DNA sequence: TGTGCCAGTAGTATAGGGGTAGCGCGTACGCAGTATTTT. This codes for CASSIGVARTQYF.

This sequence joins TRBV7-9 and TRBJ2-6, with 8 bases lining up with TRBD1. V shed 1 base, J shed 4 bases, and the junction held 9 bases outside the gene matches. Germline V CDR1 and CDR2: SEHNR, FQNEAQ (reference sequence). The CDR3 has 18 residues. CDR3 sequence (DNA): TGTGCCAGCAGCTTAGAGGCAGGGGGCGTCCAGGGGGCCAACGTCCTGACTTTC. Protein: CASSLEAGGVQGANVLTF. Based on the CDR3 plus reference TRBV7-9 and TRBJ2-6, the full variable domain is DTGVSQNPRHKITKRGQNVTFRCDPISEHNRLYWYRQTLGQGPEFLTYFQNEAQLEKSRLLSDRFSAERPKGSFSTLEIQRTEQGDSAMYLCASSLEAGGVQGANVLTFGAGSRLTVL.

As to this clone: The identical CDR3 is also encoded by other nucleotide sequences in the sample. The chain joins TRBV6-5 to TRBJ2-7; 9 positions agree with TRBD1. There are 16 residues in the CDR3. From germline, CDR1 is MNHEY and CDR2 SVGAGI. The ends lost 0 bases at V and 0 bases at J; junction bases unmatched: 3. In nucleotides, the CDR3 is TGTGCCAGCAGTTACTCGGGACAGGGTAGCTCCTACGAGCAGTACTTC. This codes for CASSYSGQGSSYEQYF.

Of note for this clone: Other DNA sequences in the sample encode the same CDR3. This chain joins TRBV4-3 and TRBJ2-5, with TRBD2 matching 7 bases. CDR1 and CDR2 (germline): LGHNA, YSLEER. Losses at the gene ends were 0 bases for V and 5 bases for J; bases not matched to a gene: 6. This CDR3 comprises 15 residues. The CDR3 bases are TGCGCCAGCAGCCAAGATACGGGGGGAGGGGAGACCCAGTACTTC. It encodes CASSQDTGGGETQYF.

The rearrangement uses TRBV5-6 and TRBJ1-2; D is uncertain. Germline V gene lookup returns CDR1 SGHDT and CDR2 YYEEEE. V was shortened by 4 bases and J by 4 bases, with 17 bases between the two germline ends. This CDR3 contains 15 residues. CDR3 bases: TGTGCCAGCAGCCGAACTACAGTGGTTGGCTATGGCTACACCTTC. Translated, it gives CASSRTTVVGYGYTF.

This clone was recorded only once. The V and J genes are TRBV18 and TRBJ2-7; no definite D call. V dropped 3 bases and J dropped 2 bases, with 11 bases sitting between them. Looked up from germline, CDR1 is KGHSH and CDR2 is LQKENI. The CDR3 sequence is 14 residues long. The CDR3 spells CASSPPAKPYEQYF. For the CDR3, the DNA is TGTGCCAGCTCACCGCCCGCCAAGCCCTACGAGCAGTACTTC.

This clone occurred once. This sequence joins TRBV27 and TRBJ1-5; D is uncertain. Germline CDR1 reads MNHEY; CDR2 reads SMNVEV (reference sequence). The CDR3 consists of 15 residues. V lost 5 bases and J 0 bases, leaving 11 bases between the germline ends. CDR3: CASSPDRLSNQPQHF. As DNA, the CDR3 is TGTGCCAGCAGTCCAGACCGCCTTAGCAATCAGCCCCAGCATTTT.

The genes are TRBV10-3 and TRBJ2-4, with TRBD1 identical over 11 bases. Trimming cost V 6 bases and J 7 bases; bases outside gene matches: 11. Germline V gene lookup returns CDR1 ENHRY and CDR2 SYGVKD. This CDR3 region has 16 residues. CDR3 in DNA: TGTGCCATCAGGCCATTTAGGACAGGGGGCTGGAACATTCAGTACTTC. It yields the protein CAIRPFRTGGWNIQYF.

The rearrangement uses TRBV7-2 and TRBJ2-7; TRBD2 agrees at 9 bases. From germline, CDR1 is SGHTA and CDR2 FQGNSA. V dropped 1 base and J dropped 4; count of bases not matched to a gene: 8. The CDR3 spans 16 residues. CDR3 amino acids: CASSLGRGRVAYEQYF. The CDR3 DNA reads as TGTGCCAGCAGCTTAGGGCGCGGGAGGGTAGCATACGAGCAGTACTTC.

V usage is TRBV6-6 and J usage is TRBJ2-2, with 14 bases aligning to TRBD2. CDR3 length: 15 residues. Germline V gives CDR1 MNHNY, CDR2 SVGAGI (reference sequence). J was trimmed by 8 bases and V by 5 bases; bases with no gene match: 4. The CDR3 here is CASSRTSGGKGELFF. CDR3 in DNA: TGTGCCAGCAGTCGGACTAGCGGGGGGAAAGGGGAGCTGTTTTTT.

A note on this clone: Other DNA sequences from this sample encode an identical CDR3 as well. The CDR3 nucleotides are TGTGCCAGCAGTTTATCAGGAGCCAAAAACATTCAGTACTTC. Its protein product is CASSLSGAKNIQYF. V gene TRBV27 combines with J gene TRBJ2-4; D is uncertain. The V gene's germline CDR1 is MNHEY and CDR2 SMNVEV (reference sequence). The ends were cut back, 0 bases at V and 0 bases at J, with 3 bases in the middle. The CDR3 extends over 14 amino acids.